This TCR beta chain is from a study of T cell responses to AZD1222 COVID-19 vaccine. Whole-study findings and limits: Regions left unmutated in variants are reportedly the target of nearly half of spike-specific TCRs.

With respect to this clone: Its antigen is undetermined.

This CDR3 is built from 13 residues. Germline V lookup: CDR1 MNHEY, CDR2 SVGAGI. With 11 bases removed from V and 5 bases from J, the gap between germline ends came to 16 bases. TCRdb's table, derived via immunoSEQ multiplex PCR, lists solely in-frame clones and lacks some. The data hold some 120,000 clones, with about 90% observed a single time. This specimen was peripheral blood, taken 28 days after the second AZD1222 dose. The receptor was derived from an adult who received the AZD1222 COVID-19 vaccine. V usage is TRBV6-5 and J usage is TRBJ2-1; D is undetermined. The DNA of the CDR3 is TGTGCCGTCGCTACTGGGCAAAACAATGAGCAGTTCTTC. It specifies CAVATGQNNEQFF.